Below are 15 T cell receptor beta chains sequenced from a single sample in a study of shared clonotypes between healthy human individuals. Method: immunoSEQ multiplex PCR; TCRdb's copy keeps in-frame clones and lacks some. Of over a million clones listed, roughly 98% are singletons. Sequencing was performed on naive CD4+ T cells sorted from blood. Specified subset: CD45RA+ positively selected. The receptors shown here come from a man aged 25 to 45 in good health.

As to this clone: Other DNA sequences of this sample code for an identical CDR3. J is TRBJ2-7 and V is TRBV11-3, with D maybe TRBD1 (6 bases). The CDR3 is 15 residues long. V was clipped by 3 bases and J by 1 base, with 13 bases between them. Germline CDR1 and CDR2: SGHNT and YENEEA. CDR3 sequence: CASSFGTGPSYEQYF. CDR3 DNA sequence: TGTGCCAGCAGCTTTGGAACAGGGCCATCCTACGAGCAGTACTTC.

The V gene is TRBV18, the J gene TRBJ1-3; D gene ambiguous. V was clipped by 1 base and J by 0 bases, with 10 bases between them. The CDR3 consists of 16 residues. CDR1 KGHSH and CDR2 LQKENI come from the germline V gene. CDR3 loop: CASSPLVGASGNTIYF. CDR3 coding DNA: TGTGCCAGCTCACCACTTGTGGGAGCCTCTGGAAACACCATATATTTT.

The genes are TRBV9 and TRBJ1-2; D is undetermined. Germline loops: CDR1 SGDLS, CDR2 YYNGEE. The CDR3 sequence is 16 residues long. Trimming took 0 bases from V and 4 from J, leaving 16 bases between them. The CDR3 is CASSVGTALASYGYTF. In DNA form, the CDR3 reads TGTGCCAGCAGCGTAGGTACAGCCCTAGCTTCCTATGGCTACACCTTC.

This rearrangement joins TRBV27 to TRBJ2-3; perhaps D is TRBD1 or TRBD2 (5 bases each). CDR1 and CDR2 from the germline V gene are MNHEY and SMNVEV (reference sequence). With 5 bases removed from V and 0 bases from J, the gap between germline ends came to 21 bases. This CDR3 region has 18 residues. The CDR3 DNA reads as TGTGCCAGCAGTACGACAGAGGGCGAGTTCTCTAGCACAGATACGCAGTATTTT. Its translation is CASSTTEGEFSSTDTQYF.

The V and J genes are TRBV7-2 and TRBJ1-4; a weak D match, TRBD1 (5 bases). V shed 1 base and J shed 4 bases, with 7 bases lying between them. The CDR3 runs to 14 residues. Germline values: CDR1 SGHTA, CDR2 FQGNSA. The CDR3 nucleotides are TGTGCCAGCAGCTTAGGACAGATTAATGAAAAACTGTTTTTT. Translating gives CASSLGQINEKLFF.

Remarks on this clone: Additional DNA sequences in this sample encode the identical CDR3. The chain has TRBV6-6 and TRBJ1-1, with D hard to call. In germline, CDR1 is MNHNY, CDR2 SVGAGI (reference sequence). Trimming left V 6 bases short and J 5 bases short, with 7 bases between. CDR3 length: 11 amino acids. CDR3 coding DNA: TGTGCCAGCAGCCCGGGGACTGAAGCTTTCTTT. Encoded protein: CASSPGTEAFF.

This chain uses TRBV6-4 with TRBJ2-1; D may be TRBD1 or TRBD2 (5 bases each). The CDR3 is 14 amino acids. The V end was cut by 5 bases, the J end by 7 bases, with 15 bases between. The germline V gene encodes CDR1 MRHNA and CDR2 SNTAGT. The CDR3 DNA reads TGTGCCAGCAGTCGGGACCGATCCGCGAATGAGCAGTTCTTC. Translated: CASSRDRSANEQFF.

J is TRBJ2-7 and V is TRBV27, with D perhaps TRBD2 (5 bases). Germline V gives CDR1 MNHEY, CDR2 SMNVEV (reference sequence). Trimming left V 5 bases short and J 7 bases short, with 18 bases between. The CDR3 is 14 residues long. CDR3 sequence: CASSRGPSTSEQYF. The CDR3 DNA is TGTGCCAGCAGTAGAGGGCCCTCCACTTCTGAGCAGTACTTC.

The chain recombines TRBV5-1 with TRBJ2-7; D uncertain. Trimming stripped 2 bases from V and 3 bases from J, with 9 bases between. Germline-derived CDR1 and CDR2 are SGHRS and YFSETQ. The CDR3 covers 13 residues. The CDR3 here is CASSLDFGYEQYF. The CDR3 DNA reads TGCGCCAGCAGCTTAGATTTTGGCTACGAGCAGTACTTC.

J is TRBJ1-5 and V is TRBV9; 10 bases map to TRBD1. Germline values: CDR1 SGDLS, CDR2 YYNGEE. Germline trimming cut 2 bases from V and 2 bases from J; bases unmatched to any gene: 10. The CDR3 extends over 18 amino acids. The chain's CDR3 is CASSVTTGQGIGNQPQHF. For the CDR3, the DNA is TGTGCCAGCAGCGTTACGACGGGACAGGGGATTGGCAATCAGCCCCAGCATTTT.

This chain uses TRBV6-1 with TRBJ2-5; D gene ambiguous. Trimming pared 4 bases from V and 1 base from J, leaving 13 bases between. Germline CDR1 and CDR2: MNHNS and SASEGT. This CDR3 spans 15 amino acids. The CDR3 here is CASSAVRKFQETQYF. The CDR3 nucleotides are TGTGCCAGCAGTGCGGTAAGAAAGTTCCAAGAGACCCAGTACTTC.

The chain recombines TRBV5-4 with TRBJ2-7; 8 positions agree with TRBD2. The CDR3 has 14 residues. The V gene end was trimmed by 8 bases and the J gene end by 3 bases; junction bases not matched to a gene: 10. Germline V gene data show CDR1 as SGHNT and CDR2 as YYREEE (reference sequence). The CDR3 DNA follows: TGTGCCAGTAAGCGAGCGGGAGCTTTCTACGAGCAGTACTTC. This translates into CASKRAGAFYEQYF.

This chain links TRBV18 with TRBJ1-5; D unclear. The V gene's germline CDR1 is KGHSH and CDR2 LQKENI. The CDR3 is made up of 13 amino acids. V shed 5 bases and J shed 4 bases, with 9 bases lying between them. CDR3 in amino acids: CASSSDRNQPQHF. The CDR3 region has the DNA TGTGCCAGCTCATCAGACCGTAATCAGCCCCAGCATTTT.

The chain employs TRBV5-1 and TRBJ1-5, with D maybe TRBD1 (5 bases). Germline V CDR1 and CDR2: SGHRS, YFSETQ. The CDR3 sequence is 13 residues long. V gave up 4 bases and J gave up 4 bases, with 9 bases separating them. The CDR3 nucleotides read TGCGCCAGCAGCGACAGCGGAAATCAGCCCCAGCATTTT. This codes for CASSDSGNQPQHF.

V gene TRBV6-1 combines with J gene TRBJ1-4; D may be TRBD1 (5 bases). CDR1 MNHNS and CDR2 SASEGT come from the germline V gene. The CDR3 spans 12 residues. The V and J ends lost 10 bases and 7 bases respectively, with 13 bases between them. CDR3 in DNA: TGTGCCATCGACTTGGGGGGTGAAAAACTGTTTTTT. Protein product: CAIDLGGEKLFF.